Listed below are T cell receptor beta chains from one sample, sequenced in a study of blood T cell repertoires in COVID-19. Libraries were prepared by immunoSEQ multiplex PCR; TCRdb keeps only in-frame clonotypes and omits some of them. Of over 300,000 clones in the sample, over 70% were seen once. Sample: peripheral blood. These receptors were obtained from a woman aged 45 to 65 with acute or convalescent COVID-19. The CDR3 runs from the conserved cysteine through the conserved F or W. The order of the fields is V gene, clone size, J gene, D gene, CDR3 DNA, CDR3 protein. A D gene is named only where the DNA matches it firmly. Not every row has a clone size; where given, it reads once, few, many or a size class.

>TRBV3-1/TRBV3-2|NA|TRBJ1-3|NA
TGTGCCAGCAGCCGCGTTACCTTACAGCAATACTCTGGAAACACCATATATTTT
CASSRVTLQQYSGNTIYF
>TRBV18|many|TRBJ2-7|NA
TGTGCCAGCTCACGGCGAACAGGACCGATCAGCTCCTACGAGCAGTACTTC
CASSRRTGPISSYEQYF
>TRBV24-1|NA|TRBJ2-3|TRBD1
TGTGCCACCAGTGATCCTTCGACAGGGAGCACAGATACGCAGTATTTT
CATSDPSTGSTDTQYF
>TRBV7-2|NA|TRBJ2-1|TRBD2
TGTGCCAGCAACCTGAGGCTAGCGGGGGTCAATGAGCAGTTCTTC
CASNLRLAGVNEQFF
>TRBV5-1|NA|TRBJ2-5|NA
TGCGCCAGCAGCTTGGCCATGACGGAGCAAGAGACCCAGTACTTC
CASSLAMTEQETQYF
>TRBV3-1/TRBV3-2|NA|TRBJ2-3|NA
TGTGCCAGCAGCCAGTGGCAAACCACAGATACGCAGTATTTT
CASSQWQTTDTQYF
>TRBV5-1|NA|TRBJ2-3|NA
TGCGCCAGCAGCTTGGCAGGACAGAGTACGCAGTATTTT
CASSLAGQSTQYF
>TRBV6-7|NA|TRBJ2-2|NA
TGTGCCAGCACCCCACAGGCGACGAACACCGGGGAGCTGTTTTTT
CASTPQATNTGELFF
>TRBV18|NA|TRBJ1-2|NA
TGTGCCAGCTCACCACAACGGGCTAACTATGGCTACACCTTC
CASSPQRANYGYTF
>TRBV2|once|TRBJ1-3|NA
TGTGCCAGCAGTGAAACAGGAGTCTCTGGAAACACCATATATTTT
CASSETGVSGNTIYF
>TRBV25-1|NA|TRBJ1-4|TRBD1
TGTGCCAGCATGTTCGGGACAGAAGGGGCGGTGGAGGAAAAACTGTTTTTT
CASMFGTEGAVEEKLFF
>TRBV5-1|NA|TRBJ1-1|TRBD1
TGCGCCAGCAGCCCGGGACAGGGTACCACTGAAGCTTTCTTT
CASSPGQGTTEAFF
>TRBV29-1|once|TRBJ2-2|TRBD1
TGCAGCGTTGATGGGACAGGGTTGACCGGGGAGCTGTTTTTT
CSVDGTGLTGELFF
>TRBV15|NA|TRBJ1-6|TRBD1
TGTGCCACCAGCAGAGCACAGGGGGTAAATTCACCCCTCCACTTT
CATSRAQGVNSPLHF
>TRBV29-1|once|TRBJ1-2|NA
TGCAGCGTTGATGGGGAGTCCGATCTCTATGGCTACACCTTC
CSVDGESDLYGYTF
>TRBV5-1|NA|TRBJ1-1|TRBD1
TGCGCCAGCAGCGTCCCGGGACAGGGTTTGAACACTGAAGCTTTCTTT
CASSVPGQGLNTEAFF
>TRBV3-1/TRBV3-2|NA|TRBJ1-6|NA
TGTGCCAGCAGCCAAGATAGTGTGACATATTCACCCCTCCACTTT
CASSQDSVTYSPLHF
>TRBV12-5|NA|TRBJ1-1|TRBD1
TGTGCTAGTAACAGGGGCCCGAACACTGAAGCTTTCTTT
CASNRGPNTEAFF
>TRBV18|NA|TRBJ2-1|NA
TGTGCCAGCTCACCCTACGGGGATGAAGAGCAGTTCTTC
CASSPYGDEEQFF
>TRBV25-1|NA|TRBJ2-3|TRBD2
TGTGCCAGCAGGGGGACTAGCGGATACCGCACAGATACGCAGTATTTT
CASRGTSGYRTDTQYF
>TRBV6-5|NA|TRBJ2-5|TRBD1
TGTGCCAGCAGTAGGACAGGGATGATCCAAGAGACCCAGTACTTC
CASSRTGMIQETQYF
>TRBV7-3|NA|TRBJ1-4|TRBD1
TGTGCCAGCAGCCGGAAGGACAGGGGCGATGAAAAACTGTTTTTT
CASSRKDRGDEKLFF
>TRBV28|NA|TRBJ1-6|NA
TGTGCCAGCAGTTTACCGGGGTTGAATGCCTATAATTCACCCCTCCACTTT
CASSLPGLNAYNSPLHF
>TRBV27|once|TRBJ1-1|NA
TGTGCCAGCAGTTTACTAGAGGGTCGCACTGAAGCTTTCTTT
CASSLLEGRTEAFF
>TRBV6-5|NA|TRBJ1-1|NA
TGTGCCAGCAGTCCCTGGACAGTTACGGGGACTGAAGCTTTCTTT
CASSPWTVTGTEAFF
>TRBV2|NA|TRBJ1-1|TRBD1
TGTGCCAGCCAGGGGGACCTCGGTGGTGGGGCTTTCTTT
CASQGDLGGGAFF
>TRBV3-1/TRBV3-2|NA|TRBJ2-1|NA
TGTGCCAGCAGCCAAGGGAGGCCTACCTACAATGAGCAGTTCTTC
CASSQGRPTYNEQFF
>TRBV5-1|NA|TRBJ1-4|TRBD1
TGCGCCAGCAGCGCCAGACAGGGGGCGGGAGAAAAACTGTTTTTT
CASSARQGAGEKLFF
>TRBV7-9|few|TRBJ1-1|NA
TGTGCCAGCAGCATGGGACAGAACACTGAAGCTTTCTTT
CASSMGQNTEAFF
>TRBV6-6|NA|TRBJ1-4|TRBD1
TGTGCCAGCAAAAGCCCGAGGACAGGCGGTAATGAAAAACTGTTTTTT
CASKSPRTGGNEKLFF
>TRBV6-5|once|TRBJ2-7|NA
TGTGCCAGCAGTCTTAGCGGCCAAAGGGAGCAGTACTTC
CASSLSGQREQYF
>TRBV2|NA|TRBJ1-1|TRBD1
TGTGCCAGCAGTAGCATACAGGGGGCGGGAAGGACTGAAGCTTTCTTT
CASSSIQGAGRTEAFF
>TRBV2|NA|TRBJ2-7|TRBD1
TGTGCCAGCAGTGTAGGACAGGGGTTCTACGAGCAGTACTTC
CASSVGQGFYEQYF
>TRBV6-2/TRBV6-3|NA|TRBJ1-4|TRBD1
TGTGCCAGCAGTCCCGGGACAGGACATGAAAAACTGTTTTTT
CASSPGTGHEKLFF
>TRBV6-6|NA|TRBJ1-2|TRBD1
TGTGCCAGCAGTTCCTCGACAGGGAACTATGGCTACACCTTC
CASSSSTGNYGYTF
>TRBV30|NA|TRBJ1-1|NA
TGTGCCTGGTCGAAGGGACACCCGAACACTGAAGCTTTCTTT
CAWSKGHPNTEAFF
>TRBV6-5|NA|TRBJ1-1|NA
TGTGCCAGCAGTTCTGGGGACTCCTGGGTAGGTGAAGCTTTCTTT
CASSSGDSWVGEAFF
>TRBV18|NA|TRBJ1-2|NA
TGTGCCAGCTCACCCTCAAGGAGGGATTCTAACTATGGCTACACCTTC
CASSPSRRDSNYGYTF
>TRBV6-2/TRBV6-3|once|TRBJ1-5|NA
TGTGCCAGCAGCCGCCCTCCAGGGATGGGCAATCAGCCCCAGCATTTT
CASSRPPGMGNQPQHF
>TRBV12-3/TRBV12-4|NA|TRBJ1-2|NA
TGTGCCAGCAGCCTAGCGGCCGCAGGCTACACCTTC
CASSLAAAGYTF
>TRBV5-1|NA|TRBJ1-2|NA
TGCGCCAGCAGCTTGGGACAGCCAGCCCTCTATGGCTACACCTTC
CASSLGQPALYGYTF
>TRBV19|NA|TRBJ2-3|NA
TGTGCCAGTAGTATAGGGAGTAGCACAGATACGCAGTATTTT
CASSIGSSTDTQYF
>TRBV7-2|NA|TRBJ2-2|TRBD1
TGTGCCAGCTCACCCGACAGGGGGCGCACCGGGGAGCTGTTTTTT
CASSPDRGRTGELFF
>TRBV11-3|NA|TRBJ2-1|NA
TGTGCCAGCAGCACGGGACTGGGGGGTGAGCAGTTCTTC
CASSTGLGGEQFF
>TRBV30|few|TRBJ1-5|NA
TGTGCCTGGAGTGTACGCCGGGGGGCTATTGGGGGACAGCCCCAGCATTTT
CAWSVRRGAIGGQPQHF
>TRBV7-9|NA|TRBJ1-2|NA
TGTGCCAGCAGCCCTCTCACAACAGGACTACATTATGGCTACACCTTC
CASSPLTTGLHYGYTF
>TRBV27|NA|TRBJ1-2|NA
TGTGCCTCGAGACGGGATCCTCTCTACGGCTACACCTTC
CASRRDPLYGYTF
>TRBV2|once|TRBJ1-1|NA
TGTGCCAGCAGCAACGACAGGTTTGAAGCTTTCTTT
CASSNDRFEAFF
>TRBV18|NA|TRBJ2-2|TRBD2
TGTGCCAGCTCACCGTTCCGAGCGGGGGAGAACACCGGGGAGCTGTTTTTT
CASSPFRAGENTGELFF
>TRBV2|few|TRBJ2-2|NA
TGTGCCATCCCCATTGGACTCGGGATTCGGTCGGCGGGGGAGCTGTTTTTT
CAIPIGLGIRSAGELFF
>TRBV5-6|NA|TRBJ1-1|NA
TGTGCCAGCAGCTTGTTGTCAGGGGTCGGCACTGAAGCTTTCTTT
CASSLLSGVGTEAFF
>TRBV10-3|NA|TRBJ1-1|NA
TGTGCCATCAAAGCCATCATGAACACTGAAGCTTTCTTT
CAIKAIMNTEAFF
>TRBV2|NA|TRBJ1-1|TRBD1
TGTGCCAGCGATTACAGGGGACGGGACACTGAAGCTTTCTTT
CASDYRGRDTEAFF
>TRBV7-9|NA|TRBJ1-1|NA
TGTGCCAGCAGCCGGGGAGGGCTGAACACTGAAGCTTTCTTT
CASSRGGLNTEAFF
>TRBV5-4|NA|TRBJ1-1|NA
TGTGCCAGCAGCTTGGTTCACGGTATGAACACTGAAGCTTTCTTT
CASSLVHGMNTEAFF